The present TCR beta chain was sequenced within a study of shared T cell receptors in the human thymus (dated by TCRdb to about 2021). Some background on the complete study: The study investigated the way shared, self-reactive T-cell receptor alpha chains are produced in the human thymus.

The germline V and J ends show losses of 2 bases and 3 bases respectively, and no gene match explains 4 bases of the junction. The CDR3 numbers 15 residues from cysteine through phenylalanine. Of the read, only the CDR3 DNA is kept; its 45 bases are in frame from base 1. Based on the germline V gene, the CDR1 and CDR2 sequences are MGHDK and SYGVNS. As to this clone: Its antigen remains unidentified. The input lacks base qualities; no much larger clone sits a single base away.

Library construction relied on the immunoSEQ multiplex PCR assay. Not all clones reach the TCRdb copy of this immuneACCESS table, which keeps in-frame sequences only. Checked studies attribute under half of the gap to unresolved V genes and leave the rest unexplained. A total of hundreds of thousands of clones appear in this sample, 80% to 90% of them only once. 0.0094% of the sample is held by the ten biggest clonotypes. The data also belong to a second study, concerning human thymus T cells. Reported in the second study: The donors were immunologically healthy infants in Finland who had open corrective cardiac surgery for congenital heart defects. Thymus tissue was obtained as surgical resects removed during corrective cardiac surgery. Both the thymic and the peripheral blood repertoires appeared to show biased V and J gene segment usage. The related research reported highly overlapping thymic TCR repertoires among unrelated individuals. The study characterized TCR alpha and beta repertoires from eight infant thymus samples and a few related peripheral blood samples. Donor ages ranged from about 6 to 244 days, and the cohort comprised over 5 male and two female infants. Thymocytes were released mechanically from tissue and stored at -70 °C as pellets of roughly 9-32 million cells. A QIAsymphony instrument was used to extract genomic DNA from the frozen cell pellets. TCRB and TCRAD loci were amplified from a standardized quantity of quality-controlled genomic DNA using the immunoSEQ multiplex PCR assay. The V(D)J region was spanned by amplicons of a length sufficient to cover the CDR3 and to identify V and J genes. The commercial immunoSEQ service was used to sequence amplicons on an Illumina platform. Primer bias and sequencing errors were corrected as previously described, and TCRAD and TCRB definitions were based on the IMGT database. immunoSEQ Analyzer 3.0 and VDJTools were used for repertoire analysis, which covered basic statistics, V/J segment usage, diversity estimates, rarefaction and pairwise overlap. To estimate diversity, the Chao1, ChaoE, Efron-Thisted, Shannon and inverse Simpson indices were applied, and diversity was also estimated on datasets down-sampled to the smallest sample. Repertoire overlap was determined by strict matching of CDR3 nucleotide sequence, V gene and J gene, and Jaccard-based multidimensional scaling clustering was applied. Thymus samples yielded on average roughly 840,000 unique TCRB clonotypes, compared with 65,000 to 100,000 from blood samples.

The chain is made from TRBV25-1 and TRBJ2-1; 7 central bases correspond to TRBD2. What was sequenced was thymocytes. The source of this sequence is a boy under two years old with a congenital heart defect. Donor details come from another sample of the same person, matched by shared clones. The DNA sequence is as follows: TGTGCCAGCAGTGAACGGGGGGAGGGCTACAATGAGCAGTTCTTC. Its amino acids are CASSERGEGYNEQFF.